The entry that follows covers one T cell receptor beta chain sequence. What it binds is unknown. Researchers ran the PCR with 60 Vbeta and 13 Jbeta primers. Only in-frame clones appear in the TCRdb table, and some are missing; sequencing was by immunoSEQ multiplex PCR. The sample consists of about 130,000 clones, 65% to 75% of them appearing once. The data are from a study of cytomegalovirus exposure and HLA in healthy donors. General study points: Sequencing likely generated an artifact that appeared as a cluster of highly shared sequence variants. An analysis was carried out later, and it reportedly showed fewer N-insertions in an Asian-associated ancestry cluster than the roughly 670-donor mean.

Germline values: CDR1 MRHNA, CDR2 SNTAGT. With 4 bases removed from V and 0 bases from J, the gap between germline ends came to 14 bases. The CDR3 runs 16 residues. The specimen sequenced was PBMCs. The clonotype was recovered from a man in his forties in good health and CMV-seropositive. V gene TRBV6-4 combines with J gene TRBJ2-3; D may be TRBD1 (6 bases). Here the CDR3 reads CASSATGPSSTDTQYF. DNA of the CDR3: TGTGCCAGCAGTGCGACAGGACCCTCTAGCACAGATACGCAGTATTTT.